The T cell receptor (beta chain) under discussion was sequenced for a study of cytomegalovirus exposure and HLA in healthy donors (dated by TCRdb to the late 2010s). About the full investigation: An earlier analysis of fewer than 750 of the donors reported roughly 300 Gb of sequence data and 117 million unique TCR beta sequences obtained from roughly 180 million T cells. To study patterns of TCR occurrence, a later analysis re-analyzed previously published TCR beta repertoires from just over 650 donors and added high-resolution HLA genotyping. Typing coverage differed by locus: A, B, C, DRB1 and DQB1 were typed in about 629-630 donors, DQA1 in approximately 520, DPA1 in some 610, and DPB1 in 450 to 480. Alongside the repertoire data, information on donor age, sex, ethnicity and CMV serostatus was compiled. All discovery cohort repertoires had been generated on a single sequencing platform. The study was designed to test whether signatures of past pathogen exposure could be identified by cataloging public T cell receptors. In a later genetic analysis, genome-wide SNP genotypes for about three fifths of the roughly 670 donors were used, and that subset was treated as a discovery cohort. Across some 400 genotyped donors of the cohort, an average of 235,054 unique TCR beta nucleotide sequences per donor were sequenced, and 15% to 20% of those sequences were non-productive. Both class I and class II loci were covered by HLA typing, at four-digit resolution. Using immunosequencing, the study profiled T cell repertoires from fewer than 700 subjects and related those repertoires to cytomegalovirus serostatus. High-throughput TCR immunosequencing, statistical association of individual TCRs with disease status, and machine learning were combined to predict cytomegalovirus infection status. Around 320 gigabases of sequencing data and 78 million or so unique TCR sequences were included in an early release covering about 700 HLA-typed donors. An earlier analysis of around 580 of the donors used high-throughput TCR beta sequencing to judge whether each TCR beta V gene segment behaved as functional or pseudogenic. About five DR-DQ haplotypes were treated as single units for association and clustering because of strong linkage in the cohort. Of the 350 to 450 genotyped donors, roughly 80% were placed in the genetic ancestry cluster associated with self-reported Caucasian donors. In the later analysis, no new phenotypic data were used to find candidate immune exposures; instead, reliance was placed on TCR beta sequences and their occurrence across donors. A separate validation cohort of 90 to 150 different subjects was used in addition to the roughly 670-subject first cohort.

Paper-wide results and their limitations: While some public TCRs were present in many individuals, most TCR sequences turned up only very rarely across donors. A later genetic analysis reported fewer N-insertions in productive TCRs among donors in an Asian-associated ancestry cluster than the roughly 700-donor mean. A further reported finding was that TCR beta sequences accurately predicted the HLA-A and HLA-B alleles for most subjects in the first cohort. In vitro tests confirmed that a few of the cytomegalovirus-associated TCR beta chains recognize cytomegalovirus antigens. Roughly uniform sequencing depth across donors was assumed in presence/absence analyses, although this assumption may not hold. The sequencing pipeline was judged likely to have produced a cluster of highly shared sequence variants as a technical artifact. When HLA alleles, especially DR and DQ, strongly co-occurred, TCR associations were difficult to assign to individual alleles. The classifier was reported to diagnose cytomegalovirus status with high specificity and sensitivity in both the original and validation cohorts. Broadly in line with IMGT annotations, most TCR beta V segments showed up in productive rearrangements about 90% or about 30% of the time in an earlier analysis of several hundred of the donors. A later analysis found that HLA-associated TCR beta chains were more clonally expanded and had lower generation probabilities than equally common non-associated chains. A later analysis reported that several top co-occurrence clusters appeared linked to parvovirus B19, influenza, CMV and Epstein-Barr virus. A later analysis found that most CMV-associated TCR beta chains appeared HLA-restricted, with HLA associations seemingly driven largely by CMV exposure. Because the 87-base-pair reads could not distinguish some IMGT-functional V segments, including TRBV6-2 and TRBV6-3, those segments were excluded. Linkage disequilibrium might explain the correlated functional status among segregating V segments, but an unknown experimental factor could not be excluded. In the study, around 150 TCR beta chains were listed as associated with cytomegalovirus. In a later genetic analysis, a missense DCLRE1C variant was associated with V-gene and J-gene trimming of TCR beta chains, and the association was replicated in an independent cohort. The authors suggested that the approach could potentially be generalized to other disease states and immunological phenotypes. For the cohort, immune exposure information was limited to CMV serostatus. Because HLA typing was unavailable for some donors at each locus, only the typed subset was used in association tests. In a later analysis, 15,000 to 20,000 TCR beta sequences were associated with specific HLA alleles at a false discovery rate of 0.05. Only TCR beta chains were sequenced in this cohort, and the absence of alpha or paired-chain data limited detectable features. Because counts were too low, under 20 rarely observed V segments, including chromosome 9 orphons, were left out of the earlier analysis of 500 to 650 of the donors. A later analysis found that TCR association rates varied across HLA loci, with DRB1 alleles showing the most associated TCRs and HLA-C alleles the fewest.

The cohort consisted of 600 to 700 healthy bone marrow donors. At the time of sampling, every cohort member was nominally healthy, though immune exposures that went unrecorded were likely present. The donor tested CMV seronegative, placing the donor among the 350 or so seronegative members of the cohort. Each donor provided a peripheral blood sample, and peripheral blood mononuclear cells were used for TCR beta sequencing. Genomic DNA was extracted from the blood cell samples with the Qiagen DNeasy Blood Extraction Kit. Library construction relied on the immunoSEQ multiplex PCR assay. For the multiplex PCR, a mixture combining 60 forward primers for TCR Vbeta segments and 13 reverse primers for TCR Jbeta segments was used. The CDR3 region of rearranged TCR beta genes was amplified from genomic DNA by a multiplex PCR assay. On the Illumina HiSeq System, the amplified TCR beta libraries were sequenced as 87-base-pair reads. As for the original processing: In a later analysis, roughly 80 million unique TCR beta chains were counted across the 650 to 750 repertoires, and around 10 million of these chains were shared by at least two donors. Raw reads were error-corrected and collapsed into unique sequences with a nearest-neighbor algorithm that merged closely related sequences to remove PCR and sequencing errors. CDR3 sequences were aligned to IMGT reference sequences to assign V, D and J gene segments. For a sequence to be retained, at least a six-nucleotide match to both a V gene segment and a J gene segment was required. Rearrangements were classified as productive when the CDR3 lacked stop codons and remained in frame with V and J, and all other rearrangements were classified as non-productive. Following IMGT convention, CDR3 was defined as the stretch from the second conserved V-encoded cysteine up to the conserved J-encoded phenylalanine. The earlier analysis of about 590 of the donors excluded sequences that lacked an unambiguous match to a single V gene segment. An earlier analysis of over 450 of the donors classified V segments as functional when productive rearrangements were above 56.7% and as segregating when the standard deviation between donors was above 5%. A statistical classification framework was built for diagnosing cytomegalovirus status from the catalog of TCR beta chain sequences. A later analysis assigned V and J genes by comparing TCR nucleotide sequences with IMGT/GENE-DB human TR gene sequences. The TCRdist pipeline was used in a later analysis to assign CDR3 sequences and most-parsimonious VDJ recombination scenarios. A later analysis defined each TCR beta chain by its CDR3 amino acid sequence plus V-gene family, and excluded reads lacking a unique V-gene family. As a way to deal with suspected cross-contamination and a sequencing artifact, a later analysis dropped roughly 620 nucleotide sequences that were highly shared and had low generation probability. In a later analysis, a clonal expansion index for each public chain was calculated from normalized within-repertoire ranks of inferred template counts. A later analysis computed generation probabilities with a VDJ recombination model fitted to out-of-frame rearrangements, and checked the results against IGoR. A later analysis scored TCR-TCR, TCR-HLA and TCR-CMV co-occurrence with hypergeometric tests, applying a repertoire-size bias correction to TCR pairs. False discovery rates were estimated in a later analysis by permuting HLA or CMV assignments 20 times. In a later analysis, co-occurring TCRs were grouped using DBSCAN, and TCRdist sequence similarity was added for clustering within HLA-allele-positive subsets. Co-occurrence clustering excluded repertoires with fewer than 30,000 or more than 120,000 public chains, plus five with anomalous nucleotide sharing. The table comes from immuneACCESS by way of TCRdb, which keeps in-frame sequences with V and J called. Part of the clones is missing from these tables; in studies checked, under half for an unresolved V gene and the rest for unknown reasons. V and J calls and clone size are those listed in that table; D and trimming were worked out from the DNA. Recorded for this sample are around 300,000 clones; about 75% of them occurred a single time. The ten largest account for about 2.2% of the sample.

A word on this clone: The clone's antigen remains unknown. Per-nucleotide qualities are absent, and no much larger clonotype sits a single base away.

The CDR3 goes from the cysteine to the phenylalanine over 15 residues. This entry keeps only the CDR3 DNA: 45 bases, framed from base 1. For this chain, trimming is 1 base at the V end and 10 bases at the J end, and the number of junction bases without a gene match is 11. CDR1 and CDR2 (MDHEN, SYDVKM) derive from the germline V gene. This sequence originates from a female donor in good health and CMV-seronegative. The chain employs TRBV28 and TRBJ1-1; 8 bases in the junction line up with TRBD1. Sequenced sample: PBMCs. The DNA reads TGTGCCAGCAGTTTATATTCTACAGGGGGAGGGGGAGCTTTCTTT. It translates to CASSLYSTGGGGAFF.